The present TCR beta chain was sequenced within a study of early T cells in non-severe SARS-CoV-2 infection. Study-wide background: The chains were unpaired, and the sequenced material was bulk RNA from unsorted whole blood. Notes on the study in general: Sequences matched to VDJdb favored anti-spike CD8 responses, while private and CD4 specificities were missed.

Individually, cDNA molecules had unique molecular identifiers attached to them. TCRdb re-analysed the 5' RACE reads in MiXCR, keeping a single row per CDR3 protein. Of about 34,000 distinct CDR3 sequences in the sample, 5% to 7% were seen once. The CDR3 is 13 residues long. V lost 3 bases and J 5 bases, leaving 10 bases between the germline ends. This clonotype has ten or more counts. Its antigen is undetermined. The sequenced sample was whole blood. The TCR comes from an adult who was a healthcare worker with PCR-confirmed SARS-CoV-2 infection or an uninfected control (not recorded which). The V and J genes are TRBV12-3 or TRBV12-4 and TRBJ1-2; TRBD1 might be the D (6 bases). CDR3 loop: CASSFNREYGYTF. CDR3 nucleotide sequence: TGTGCCAGCAGTTTTAACAGGGAGTATGGCTACACCTTC.